This record concerns one T cell receptor beta chain sequence. This record belongs to a study of T cell responses to AZD1222 COVID-19 vaccine. Sequenced by immunoSEQ multiplex PCR; TCRdb stores in-frame clones only, minus some. Counted here are 130,000 or so clones, about 86% occurring once; the ten biggest clones make up approximately 12%. This clonotype was obtained from an adult in good health. The sample was peripheral blood, taken on day 0 of AZD1222 vaccination.

The CDR3 here is CASSSLIYNEQFF. CDR3 sequence (DNA): TGTGCCAGCAGCTCCTTGATCTACAATGAGCAGTTCTTC. This chain connects TRBV7-9 to TRBJ2-1; D remains unclear. The length of the CDR3 is 13 residues. CDR1 and CDR2 (germline): SEHNR, FQNEAQ (reference sequence). V lost 4 bases and J lost 3, with 7 bases in between.